This T cell receptor beta chain was identified in a study of cytomegalovirus exposure and HLA in healthy donors. Broader study findings: Sequencing artifact likely explains a cluster of highly shared sequence variants. Among TCR beta chains, those listed as cytomegalovirus-associated numbered about 160. Later on, a genetic analysis was performed. It linked a missense variant in DCLRE1C with V- and J-gene trimming of TCR beta. Researchers reported from a later analysis that most CMV-associated TCR beta chains appeared HLA-restricted.

The PCR was carried out with 60 Vbeta primers and 13 Jbeta primers. Only in-frame clones appear in the TCRdb table, and some are missing; sequencing was by immunoSEQ multiplex PCR. The sample yields about 52,000 clones, 72% seen once. The CDR3 consists of 13 residues. Germline CDR1 and CDR2: SEHNR and FQNEAQ (reference sequence). V dropped 5 bases and J dropped 4; count of bases not matched to a gene: 4. In regard to this clone: Antigen unknown.

The receptor was derived from a woman aged 45-60 years in good health and CMV-seronegative. This chain links TRBV7-9 with TRBJ1-2, with 7 bases lining up with TRBD1. The sequencing sample was made of PBMCs. Here the CDR3 reads CASSRTGSYGYTF. In nucleotides, the CDR3 is TGTGCCAGCAGCCGGACAGGCAGCTATGGCTACACCTTC.